Listed below are T cell receptor beta chains from one sample, sequenced in a study of blood T cell repertoires in COVID-19. Only in-frame clones appear in the TCRdb table, and some are missing; sequencing was by immunoSEQ multiplex PCR. Of about 44,000 clones listed, around 87% are singletons. Sequenced: peripheral blood. The source of these receptors is an elderly woman in a cohort sampled during active or convalescent COVID-19. Both conserved end residues are part of each CDR3. The D gene is left open where the match is weak. Only some rows state a clone size, as once, few, many or a class for expanded clones.

v_gene: TRBV5-1; d_gene: -; j_gene: TRBJ2-5; abundance: -; CDR3aa: CASSLGTASQETQYF; CDR3nt: TGCGCCAGCAGCTTGGGGACAGCCAGCCAAGAGACCCAGTACTTC
v_gene: TRBV7-2; d_gene: TRBD2; j_gene: TRBJ2-7; abundance: -; CDR3aa: CASSFAGGTYEQYF; CDR3nt: TGTGCCAGCAGCTTCGCGGGAGGCACCTACGAGCAGTACTTC
v_gene: TRBV11-3; d_gene: -; j_gene: TRBJ2-7; abundance: -; CDR3aa: CASSVGSGAYEQYF; CDR3nt: TGTGCCAGCAGCGTCGGGTCGGGAGCCTACGAGCAGTACTTC
v_gene: TRBV7-2; d_gene: TRBD2; j_gene: TRBJ2-7; abundance: -; CDR3aa: CASSLVPGGAYEQYF; CDR3nt: TGTGCCAGCAGCTTAGTGCCGGGAGGGGCCTACGAGCAGTACTTC
v_gene: TRBV5-4; d_gene: TRBD2; j_gene: TRBJ2-5; abundance: -; CDR3aa: CASSLAGGAGETQYF; CDR3nt: TGTGCCAGCAGCTTAGCGGGAGGCGCGGGGGAGACCCAGTACTTC
v_gene: TRBV28; d_gene: -; j_gene: TRBJ1-3; abundance: -; CDR3aa: CASSYRSGAGNTIYF; CDR3nt: TGTGCCAGCAGTTATCGCTCAGGGGCTGGAAACACCATATATTTT
v_gene: TRBV11-2; d_gene: TRBD2; j_gene: TRBJ2-1; abundance: -; CDR3aa: CASSLSSAGVPNEQFF; CDR3nt: TGTGCCAGCAGCTTATCTTCGGCGGGAGTACCCAATGAGCAGTTCTTC
v_gene: TRBV3-1/TRBV3-2; d_gene: TRBD1; j_gene: TRBJ1-1; abundance: -; CDR3aa: CASQGATEAFF; CDR3nt: TGTGCCAGCCAGGGGGCGACTGAAGCTTTCTTT
v_gene: TRBV2; d_gene: TRBD1; j_gene: TRBJ2-1; abundance: -; CDR3aa: CAFDLWGQENEQFF; CDR3nt: TGTGCCTTCGATTTATGGGGACAGGAGAATGAGCAGTTCTTC
v_gene: TRBV20-1; d_gene: -; j_gene: TRBJ2-3; abundance: -; CDR3aa: CSASKSPQDRDTQYF; CDR3nt: TGCAGTGCTAGTAAATCACCCCAGGATAGGGATACGCAGTATTTT
v_gene: TRBV7-2; d_gene: TRBD1; j_gene: TRBJ1-2; abundance: -; CDR3aa: CASSPTGGPLGGYTF; CDR3nt: TGTGCCAGCAGCCCGACAGGGGGCCCTCTTGGTGGCTACACCTTC
v_gene: TRBV3-1/TRBV3-2; d_gene: -; j_gene: TRBJ1-1; abundance: once; CDR3aa: CASSQGAGAGYTEAFF; CDR3nt: TGTGCCAGCAGCCAAGGTGCGGGTGCGGGCTACACTGAAGCTTTCTTT
v_gene: TRBV19; d_gene: -; j_gene: TRBJ1-2; abundance: -; CDR3aa: CASSIVLAGLVGYTF; CDR3nt: TGTGCCAGTAGTATCGTCCTTGCAGGGCTGGTGGGCTACACCTTC
v_gene: TRBV9; d_gene: TRBD1; j_gene: TRBJ2-7; abundance: -; CDR3aa: CASSARDRDYEQYF; CDR3nt: TGTGCCAGCAGCGCCCGGGACAGGGACTACGAGCAGTACTTC
v_gene: TRBV5-4; d_gene: TRBD1; j_gene: TRBJ1-3; abundance: -; CDR3aa: CASSRTGGNTIYF; CDR3nt: TGTGCCAGCAGCCGGACAGGGGGAAACACCATATATTTT
v_gene: TRBV5-4; d_gene: TRBD1; j_gene: TRBJ1-2; abundance: -; CDR3aa: CASSPGQNPYGYTF; CDR3nt: TGTGCCAGCAGCCCGGGACAGAACCCCTATGGCTACACCTTC
v_gene: TRBV6-6; d_gene: -; j_gene: TRBJ1-1; abundance: -; CDR3aa: CASSLQGGYTEAFF; CDR3nt: TGTGCCAGCAGTTTACAGGGAGGGTACACTGAAGCTTTCTTT
v_gene: TRBV7-3; d_gene: TRBD1; j_gene: TRBJ2-1; abundance: -; CDR3aa: CASGTGDYNEQFF; CDR3nt: TGTGCCAGCGGGACAGGGGATTACAATGAGCAGTTCTTC
v_gene: TRBV11-3; d_gene: -; j_gene: TRBJ1-1; abundance: -; CDR3aa: CASGRQNTEAFF; CDR3nt: TGTGCCAGCGGGAGACAGAACACTGAAGCTTTCTTT
v_gene: TRBV19; d_gene: -; j_gene: TRBJ1-1; abundance: -; CDR3aa: CASKPRGAEAFF; CDR3nt: TGTGCCAGTAAGCCCAGGGGAGCTGAAGCTTTCTTT
v_gene: TRBV6-5; d_gene: -; j_gene: TRBJ2-5; abundance: once; CDR3aa: CASSYSYRQETQYF; CDR3nt: TGTGCCAGCAGTTACTCATACAGGCAAGAGACCCAGTACTTC
v_gene: TRBV18; d_gene: TRBD1; j_gene: TRBJ1-1; abundance: -; CDR3aa: CASSPPIRGMNTEAFF; CDR3nt: TGTGCCAGCTCACCACCGATCAGGGGGATGAACACTGAAGCTTTCTTT
v_gene: TRBV11-2; d_gene: -; j_gene: TRBJ2-1; abundance: -; CDR3aa: CASSLDLGTSSFSYNEQFF; CDR3nt: TGTGCCAGCAGCTTAGATCTCGGAACTAGCAGTTTCTCCTACAATGAGCAGTTCTTC
v_gene: TRBV6-4; d_gene: -; j_gene: TRBJ1-1; abundance: -; CDR3aa: CASSSTGNTEAFF; CDR3nt: TGTGCCAGCAGTTCGACAGGGAACACTGAAGCTTTCTTT
v_gene: TRBV3-1/TRBV3-2; d_gene: TRBD1; j_gene: TRBJ2-3; abundance: -; CDR3aa: CASSPFRDRENTQYF; CDR3nt: TGTGCCAGCAGCCCCTTCCGGGACAGGGAAAATACGCAGTATTTT
v_gene: TRBV7-9; d_gene: TRBD2; j_gene: TRBJ2-1; abundance: -; CDR3aa: CASSFEYRLAGAYNEQFF; CDR3nt: TGTGCCAGCAGCTTCGAGTACCGACTAGCGGGAGCCTACAATGAGCAGTTCTTC
v_gene: TRBV5-5; d_gene: -; j_gene: TRBJ1-3; abundance: -; CDR3aa: CASSLAPGNSGNTIYF; CDR3nt: TGTGCCAGCAGCTTGGCTCCAGGTAACTCTGGAAACACCATATATTTT
v_gene: TRBV30; d_gene: TRBD2; j_gene: TRBJ2-7; abundance: -; CDR3aa: CAWSVGLAGGSLAYEQYF; CDR3nt: TGTGCCTGGAGCGTAGGACTAGCGGGAGGGTCCCTCGCCTACGAGCAGTACTTC
v_gene: TRBV6-5; d_gene: -; j_gene: TRBJ2-1; abundance: -; CDR3aa: CASRPDMSSYNEQFF; CDR3nt: TGTGCCAGCAGACCGGACATGAGCTCCTACAATGAGCAGTTCTTC
v_gene: TRBV6-5; d_gene: -; j_gene: TRBJ2-5; abundance: -; CDR3aa: CASSYSRAQETQYF; CDR3nt: TGTGCCAGCAGTTACTCGAGGGCCCAAGAGACCCAGTACTTC
v_gene: TRBV12-2; d_gene: -; j_gene: TRBJ2-5; abundance: -; CDR3aa: CASRLERGGLQETQYF; CDR3nt: TGTGCAAGTCGCTTAGAGCGGGGGGGTCTCCAAGAGACCCAGTACTTC
v_gene: TRBV9; d_gene: -; j_gene: TRBJ1-6; abundance: -; CDR3aa: CASSAGSPGSPLHF; CDR3nt: TGTGCCAGCAGCGCTGGGTCTCCGGGTTCACCCCTCCACTTT
v_gene: TRBV3-1/TRBV3-2; d_gene: TRBD1; j_gene: TRBJ2-1; abundance: -; CDR3aa: CASSQEPDRGYRGQFF; CDR3nt: TGTGCCAGCAGCCAAGAGCCTGACAGGGGGTATAGGGGGCAGTTCTTC
v_gene: TRBV10-3; d_gene: -; j_gene: TRBJ1-1; abundance: -; CDR3aa: CAIVAGADTEAFF; CDR3nt: TGTGCCATCGTCGCAGGGGCAGACACTGAAGCTTTCTTT
v_gene: TRBV30; d_gene: -; j_gene: TRBJ2-1; abundance: -; CDR3aa: CAWSSRRLSYNEQFF; CDR3nt: TGTGCCTGGAGCTCACGGCGACTCTCCTACAATGAGCAGTTCTTC
v_gene: TRBV6-5; d_gene: -; j_gene: TRBJ2-7; abundance: -; CDR3aa: CASSYFGGYEQYF; CDR3nt: TGTGCCAGCAGTTATTTCGGGGGCTACGAGCAGTACTTC
v_gene: TRBV5-6; d_gene: -; j_gene: TRBJ1-4; abundance: -; CDR3aa: CASSPGVEEKLFF; CDR3nt: TGTGCCAGCAGCCCCGGGGTGGAGGAAAAACTGTTTTTT
v_gene: TRBV12-3/TRBV12-4; d_gene: -; j_gene: TRBJ2-2; abundance: -; CDR3aa: CASSLGGRRELFF; CDR3nt: TGTGCCAGCAGTTTAGGGGGGCGCCGGGAGCTGTTTTTT
v_gene: TRBV5-1; d_gene: -; j_gene: TRBJ1-2; abundance: -; CDR3aa: CASSPILSSAEGYGYTF; CDR3nt: TGCGCCAGCAGCCCCATTCTATCATCAGCGGAGGGCTATGGCTACACCTTC
v_gene: TRBV19; d_gene: TRBD2; j_gene: TRBJ2-7; abundance: once; CDR3aa: CASSRATSPGSYEQYF; CDR3nt: TGTGCCAGTAGTAGGGCGACTAGCCCAGGGTCCTACGAGCAGTACTTC
v_gene: TRBV3-1/TRBV3-2; d_gene: -; j_gene: TRBJ1-1; abundance: -; CDR3aa: CASSPDPRVNTEAFF; CDR3nt: TGTGCCAGCAGCCCGGACCCCAGGGTGAACACTGAAGCTTTCTTT
v_gene: TRBV11-2; d_gene: -; j_gene: TRBJ2-7; abundance: -; CDR3aa: CASRRLTSYEQYF; CDR3nt: TGTGCCAGCAGGAGACTAACCTCCTACGAGCAGTACTTC
v_gene: TRBV24-1; d_gene: -; j_gene: TRBJ1-5; abundance: -; CDR3aa: CATSGTHSNQPQHF; CDR3nt: TGTGCCACCAGCGGGACACATAGCAATCAGCCCCAGCATTTT
v_gene: TRBV6-1; d_gene: -; j_gene: TRBJ1-1; abundance: -; CDR3aa: CASKPPLVVEAFF; CDR3nt: TGTGCCAGCAAACCCCCCCTGGTAGTTGAAGCTTTCTTT
v_gene: TRBV19; d_gene: -; j_gene: TRBJ2-5; abundance: -; CDR3aa: CASRGKGRQTQYF; CDR3nt: TGTGCCAGTAGGGGAAAGGGGAGGCAGACCCAGTACTTC
v_gene: TRBV20-1; d_gene: -; j_gene: TRBJ2-1; abundance: -; CDR3aa: CSAPSGNEQFF; CDR3nt: TGCAGTGCTCCCTCGGGCAATGAGCAGTTCTTC
v_gene: TRBV27; d_gene: TRBD1; j_gene: TRBJ1-5; abundance: -; CDR3aa: CASSLISGQGKHF; CDR3nt: TGTGCCAGCAGTTTAATCTCGGGACAGGGGAAGCATTTT
v_gene: TRBV3-1/TRBV3-2; d_gene: TRBD2; j_gene: TRBJ2-1; abundance: -; CDR3aa: CASSYSGGGYNEQFF; CDR3nt: TGTGCCAGCAGTTATAGCGGGGGGGGTTACAATGAGCAGTTCTTC
v_gene: TRBV7-9; d_gene: TRBD1; j_gene: TRBJ1-6; abundance: few; CDR3aa: CASSPTGQFNNSPLHF; CDR3nt: TGTGCCAGCAGCCCTACGGGACAGTTCAATAATTCACCCCTCCACTTT
v_gene: TRBV3-1/TRBV3-2; d_gene: -; j_gene: TRBJ1-1; abundance: few; CDR3aa: CASSQVSVNTEAFF; CDR3nt: TGTGCCAGCAGCCAAGTATCGGTGAACACTGAAGCTTTCTTT
v_gene: TRBV7-9; d_gene: TRBD1; j_gene: TRBJ1-5; abundance: -; CDR3aa: CASSLDGTGVAAQPQHF; CDR3nt: TGTGCCAGCAGCTTAGACGGGACAGGGGTTGCCGCTCAGCCCCAGCATTTT
v_gene: TRBV20-1; d_gene: -; j_gene: TRBJ1-1; abundance: -; CDR3aa: CTPEGEAFF; CDR3nt: TGCACCCCGGAGGGTGAAGCTTTCTTT
v_gene: TRBV18; d_gene: -; j_gene: TRBJ1-2; abundance: -; CDR3aa: CASSPAGRDTGGGYTF; CDR3nt: TGTGCCAGCTCACCTGCGGGGAGGGATACAGGCGGAGGCTACACCTTC
v_gene: TRBV10-3; d_gene: TRBD1; j_gene: TRBJ2-1; abundance: -; CDR3aa: CAISDILGQGRYNEQFF; CDR3nt: TGTGCCATCAGCGATATCCTGGGACAGGGGCGTTACAATGAGCAGTTCTTC
v_gene: TRBV6-2/TRBV6-3; d_gene: -; j_gene: TRBJ1-1; abundance: -; CDR3aa: CASSGTPEGGSFF; CDR3nt: TGTGCCAGCAGTGGGACGCCAGAGGGGGGGTCTTTCTTT
v_gene: TRBV27; d_gene: -; j_gene: TRBJ2-7; abundance: -; CDR3aa: CASSLRQEKYEQYF; CDR3nt: TGTGCCAGCAGTCTCCGACAGGAAAAATACGAGCAGTACTTC
v_gene: TRBV3-1/TRBV3-2; d_gene: TRBD2; j_gene: TRBJ2-7; abundance: -; CDR3aa: CASSRLAGVGGEQYF; CDR3nt: TGTGCCAGCAGCCGACTAGCGGGAGTAGGGGGCGAGCAGTACTTC